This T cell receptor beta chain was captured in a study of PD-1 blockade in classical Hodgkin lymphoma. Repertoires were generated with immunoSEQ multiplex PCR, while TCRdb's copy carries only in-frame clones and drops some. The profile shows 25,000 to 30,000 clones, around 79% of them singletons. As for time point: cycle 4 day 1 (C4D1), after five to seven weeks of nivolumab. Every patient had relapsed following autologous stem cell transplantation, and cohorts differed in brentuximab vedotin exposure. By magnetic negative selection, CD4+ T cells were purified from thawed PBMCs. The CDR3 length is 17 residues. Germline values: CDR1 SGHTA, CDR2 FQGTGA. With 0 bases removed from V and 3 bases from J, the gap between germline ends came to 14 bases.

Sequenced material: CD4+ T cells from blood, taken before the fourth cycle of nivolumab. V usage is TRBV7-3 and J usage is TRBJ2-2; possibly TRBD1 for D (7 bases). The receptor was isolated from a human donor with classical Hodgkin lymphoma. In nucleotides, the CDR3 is TGTGCCAGCAGCTTAACAGGAGGGGGCGCGGACACCGGGGAGCTGTTTTTT. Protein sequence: CASSLTGGGADTGELFF.